These 29 T cell receptor beta chains share one sample of origin, sequenced in a study of identical twins. TCRdb called the 5' RACE reads again in MiXCR, with one record for every CDR3 protein. The sample carries 1.5 million to 2 million distinct CDR3 sequences, more than 30% recorded once. Material: cord blood. Receptors originate from a newborn girl in good health.

This rearrangement joins TRBV4-2 to TRBJ2-5; 8 positions agree with TRBD2. Trimming removed 0 bases from V and 11 bases from J; junction bases left unmatched: 11. CDR3 size: 15 residues. The germline V gene encodes CDR1 LGHNA and CDR2 YNFKEQ. CDR3 DNA sequence: TGTGCCAGCAGCCAAGAGGCTAGCGGGTGGCGGGGGCAGTACTTC. Protein sequence: CASSQEASGWRGQYF.

This clonotype has just a few counts. The CDR3 DNA is TGTGCCAGCAGTTTATTCTCCGGGACTAGACGAGATACGCAGTATTTT. This gives the protein CASSLFSGTRRDTQYF. The chain carries TRBV7-2 and TRBJ2-3; 8 bases are shared with TRBD2. J was trimmed by 5 bases and V by 6 bases; bases with no gene match: 13. This CDR3 is built from 16 residues. The germline V gene has CDR1 SGHTA and CDR2 FQGNSA. Full variable domain (rest looked up from reference TRBV7-2 and TRBJ2-3): GAGVSQSPSNKVTEKGKDVELRCDPISGHTALYWYRQSLGQGLEFLIYFQGNSAPDKSGLPSDRFSAERTGGSVSTLTIQRTQQEDSAVYLCASSLFSGTRRDTQYFGPGTRLTVL.

Details on this clonotype: This may arise from a read error, as a much more abundant clone is one base away. The chain is built from TRBV3-1 and TRBJ2-5; D call uncertain. The V and J ends lost 7 bases and 4 bases respectively, with 10 bases between them. The germline V gene has CDR1 LGHDT and CDR2 YNNKEL (reference sequence). The CDR3 is made up of 12 amino acids. The CDR3 region has the DNA TGTGCCAGCAACCAGCCTGGAGAGACCCAGTACTTC. It codes for CASNQPGETQYF.

This clonotype was recorded a few times. This chain links TRBV20-1 with TRBJ2-6, with D possibly called TRBD1 or TRBD2 (5 bases each). The CDR3 runs to 15 residues. Between the trimmed V and J ends, which lost 6 bases and 0 bases, there was a span of 12 bases. Germline-derived CDR1 and CDR2 are DFQATT and SNEGSKA (reference sequence). In nucleotides, the CDR3 is TGCAGTGCAAGGGACGGTCACTCTGGGGCCAACGTCCTGACTTTC. Protein product: CSARDGHSGANVLTF.

CDR3: CSARVGLGGQPQHF. CDR3 in DNA: TGCAGTGCTAGAGTTGGACTTGGGGGTCAGCCCCAGCATTTT. The chain recombines TRBV20-1 with TRBJ1-5; weak D call: TRBD1 (5 bases). Germline V gene lookup returns CDR1 DFQATT and CDR2 SNEGSKA (reference sequence). Trimming left V 1 base short and J 6 bases short, with 13 bases between. CDR3 length equals 14 residues.

Ten or more counts support this clonotype. The gene calls are TRBV15 and TRBJ2-4, with TRBD2 as a possible D gene (7 bases). The germline gives CDR1 LNHNV, CDR2 YYDKDF (reference sequence). The V gene lost 2 bases and the J gene lost 1 base, with 21 bases spanning the gap. There are 19 residues in the CDR3. The CDR3 reads CATSRSLSRGRAAKNIQYF. In nucleotides, the CDR3 is TGTGCCACCAGCAGATCCCTTTCTAGGGGGAGGGCCGCCAAAAACATTCAGTACTTC.

The chain is built from TRBV11-2 and TRBJ2-7; D possibly corresponds to TRBD2 (6 bases). Germline values: CDR1 SGHAT, CDR2 FQNNGV. The CDR3 consists of 13 residues. Trimming shortened V by 5 bases and J by 7 bases, and 15 bases separated the two germline ends. The CDR3 DNA reads TGTGCCAGCAGCCCCTCGACTAGTAATGAGCAGTACTTC. Its translation is CASSPSTSNEQYF.

A few counts support this clonotype. The chain is built from TRBV12-5 and TRBJ2-1, with TRBD1 identical over 10 bases. There are 18 residues in the CDR3. Trimming cost V 6 bases and J 1 base; bases outside gene matches: 12. Per the germline V gene, CDR1 is LGHNT and CDR2 is FRNRAP. CDR3 in DNA: TGTGCTAGTGGGACCCCCCCGGGACAGGGGACTTCCTACAATGAGCAGTTCTTC. This codes for CASGTPPGQGTSYNEQFF.

The chain is built from TRBV19 and TRBJ2-7; TRBD1 is a possible D gene (6 bases). Germline V gene lookup returns CDR1 LNHDA and CDR2 SQIVND (reference sequence). The CDR3 is 14 residues long. V lost 3 bases and J 4 bases, leaving 13 bases between the germline ends. The CDR3 spells CASSIPGQIYEQYF. The CDR3 nucleotides are TGTGCCAGTAGTATTCCAGGACAGATATACGAGCAGTACTTC.

Ten or more counts support this clonotype. In nucleotides, the CDR3 is TGCAGCGTTGGTGGGGGCAATCAGCCCCAGCATTTT. It codes for CSVGGGNQPQHF. The chain recombines TRBV29-1 with TRBJ1-5; no clear D. The CDR3 covers 12 residues. Per the germline V gene, CDR1 is SQVTM and CDR2 is ANQGSEA. Trimming shortened V by 4 bases and J by 2 bases, and 6 bases separated the two germline ends.

This clonotype was recorded many times. The rearrangement links TRBV5-1 to TRBJ2-7; D not resolved. Germline V gives CDR1 SGHRS, CDR2 YFSETQ. The CDR3 is made up of 14 amino acids. Trimming stripped 3 bases from V and 0 bases from J, with 10 bases between. CDR3 amino acids: CASSSTTVSYEQYF. In DNA, the CDR3 is TGCGCCAGCAGCTCAACAACAGTCTCCTACGAGCAGTACTTC. Based on the CDR3 plus reference TRBV5-1 and TRBJ2-7, the full variable domain is KAGVTQTPRYLIKTRGQQVTLSCSPISGHRSVSWYQQTPGQGLQFLFEYFSETQRNKGNFPGRFSGRQFSNSRSEMNVSTLELGDSALYLCASSSTTVSYEQYFGPGTRLTVT.

This chain joins TRBV20-1 and TRBJ2-3; D uncertain. The germline gives CDR1 DFQATT, CDR2 SNEGSKA (reference sequence). This CDR3 comprises 13 residues. Trimming removed 3 bases from V and 1 base from J, with 8 bases in between. The CDR3 protein is CSARGIGTDTQYF. The CDR3 DNA follows: TGCAGTGCTAGGGGGATCGGCACAGATACGCAGTATTTT.

This chain joins TRBV6-5 and TRBJ2-1, with a possible D match to TRBD2 (5 bases). Trimming shortened V by 6 bases and J by 0 bases, and 15 bases separated the two germline ends. Germline V CDR1 and CDR2: MNHEY, SVGAGI. This CDR3 is built from 16 residues. The CDR3 DNA follows: TGTGCCAGCAGCCGATCACTAGTTAGCTCCTACAATGAGCAGTTCTTC. It yields the protein CASSRSLVSSYNEQFF.

About this clonotype itself: A much larger clone differs by one base, so this may be a read error. This chain connects TRBV20-1 to TRBJ1-5; no clear D gene. CDR1 is DFQATT, CDR2 SNEGSKA, per germline (reference sequence). The CDR3 is 13 amino acids. V dropped 6 bases and J dropped 1 base, with 10 bases sitting between them. The CDR3 sequence is CSAETESNQPQHF. CDR3 coding DNA: TGCAGTGCAGAGACGGAAAGCAATCAGCCCCAGCATTTT.

This clonotype was detected only a few times. The CDR3 sequence: CASRGQGLSEAFF. The CDR3, as DNA: TGTGCCAGCAGAGGACAGGGGTTGTCTGAAGCTTTCTTT. The V gene is TRBV27, the J gene TRBJ1-1, with 9 bases matching TRBD1. The CDR3 sequence is 13 residues long. The V segment lost 6 bases and the J segment 6 bases; nucleotides outside the gene matches: 5. CDR1 and CDR2 (germline): MNHEY, SMNVEV (reference sequence).

The chain joins TRBV20-1 to TRBJ2-7; perhaps TRBD1 as D (6 bases). Germline V lookup: CDR1 DFQATT, CDR2 SNEGSKA (reference sequence). With 0 bases removed from V and 0 bases from J, the gap between germline ends came to 15 bases. CDR3 length equals 16 residues. This chain's CDR3 is CSAREGTGMPSYEQYF. CDR3 in DNA: TGCAGTGCTAGAGAGGGAACAGGGATGCCCTCCTACGAGCAGTACTTC.

This clonotype has more than one count but fewer than ten. The chain recombines TRBV5-1 with TRBJ2-1; 8 bases line up with TRBD1. The trim removed 0 bases at V and 13 bases at J, leaving 9 bases unmatched. Germline V gene sequence: CDR1 SGHRS, CDR2 YFSETQ. This CDR3 has 14 amino acids. Written as DNA, the CDR3 is TGCGCCAGCAGCTTGGCAGGGGGCGTGATGGAACAGTTCTTC. Translated: CASSLAGGVMEQFF. Full variable domain (rest looked up from reference TRBV5-1 and TRBJ2-1): KAGVTQTPRYLIKTRGQQVTLSCSPISGHRSVSWYQQTPGQGLQFLFEYFSETQRNKGNFPGRFSGRQFSNSRSEMNVSTLELGDSALYLCASSLAGGVMEQFFGPGTRLTVL.

A note on this clonotype: Being one base from a much bigger clone, this may be a read error. The CDR3 loop is CASSVAGAADTQYF. CDR3 sequence (DNA): TGTGCCAGCAGCGTAGCGGGAGCAGCAGATACGCAGTATTTT. V is TRBV7-9 and J is TRBJ2-3, with TRBD2 matching 9 bases. The CDR3 consists of 14 residues. The V gene's germline CDR1 is SEHNR and CDR2 FQNEAQ (reference sequence).

In its sample, this clonotype was seen many times. This rearrangement joins TRBV27 to TRBJ2-7, with 10 bases identical to TRBD2. The CDR3 runs 15 residues. CDR1 and CDR2 from the germline V gene are MNHEY and SMNVEV (reference sequence). The junction had 3 bases not matched to a gene; V was cut back by 0 bases and J by 4 bases. The CDR3 sequence: CASSLSLAGAYEQYF. The CDR3 coding sequence is TGTGCCAGCAGTTTATCGCTAGCGGGAGCGTACGAGCAGTACTTC.

Comment on this clonotype: One end of the junction varies from germline; a read error may be responsible. CDR3 amino acids: CSARAPTGPNERFF. DNA for the CDR3: TGCAGTGCTAGAGCCCCGACAGGGCCCAATGAGCGGTTCTTC. The V and J genes are TRBV20-1 and TRBJ2-1, with 7 bases lining up with TRBD1. Germline CDR1 is DFQATT and CDR2 is SNEGSKA (reference sequence). The CDR3 length is 14 residues.

This clonotype was observed many times. The chain couples TRBV4-2 to TRBJ2-3; 10 positions match TRBD2. The junction had 13 bases not matched to a gene; V was cut back by 1 base and J by 6 bases. Germline-derived CDR1 and CDR2 are LGHNA and YNFKEQ. This CDR3 has 18 residues. The CDR3 bases are TGTGCCAGCAGCCAAGTGGGCCTAGCGGGAGAAGCAAGGGATACGCAGTATTTT. It yields the protein CASSQVGLAGEARDTQYF.

About this clonotype: A much more abundant neighbour one base away suggests this may be a read error. The rearrangement links TRBV6-5 to TRBJ2-3; 8 nucleotides line up with TRBD1. Germline assignment: CDR1 MNHEY and CDR2 SVGAGI. This CDR3 is built from 15 residues. V was pared by 5 bases and J by 3 bases, with 7 bases of the junction left unmatched. This CDR3 is CASSPTGVFTDTQYF. DNA for the CDR3: TGTGCCAGCAGTCCGACAGGGGTTTTTACAGATACGCAGTATTTT.

This clonotype was counted only a few times. The genes are TRBV20-1 and TRBJ2-7; tentative D call: TRBD2 (5 bases). Germline V gene data show CDR1 as DFQATT and CDR2 as SNEGSKA (reference sequence). V lost 3 bases, J lost 0 bases, and 9 bases lay in between. This CDR3 region has 13 residues. Here the CDR3 reads CSARGEGSYEQYF. DNA of the CDR3: TGCAGTGCTAGGGGTGAGGGCTCCTACGAGCAGTACTTC.

This chain joins TRBV28 and TRBJ1-6; maybe TRBD1 (6 bases). Germline V gives CDR1 MDHEN, CDR2 SYDVKM. V was pared by 7 bases and J by 7 bases, with 14 bases between. The length of the CDR3 is 14 residues. The CDR3 nucleotides read TGTGCCAGCACAACCGACAGGAGGAATTCACCCCTCCACTTT. This sequence encodes CASTTDRRNSPLHF.

This clonotype was recorded at least ten times. This chain joins TRBV5-1 and TRBJ1-2; D is possibly TRBD1 (6 bases). CDR1 SGHRS and CDR2 YFSETQ come from the germline V gene. CDR3 length: 17 amino acids. The V end lost 0 bases, the J end lost 5 bases, and 20 bases lay between the germline ends. In DNA, the CDR3 is TGCGCCAGCAGCTTGGCGTACCACAGGGCCAATCTGTATGGCTACACCTTC. Amino acids: CASSLAYHRANLYGYTF.

This clonotype was detected ten times or more. This chain uses TRBV24-1 with TRBJ2-1; D perhaps matches TRBD1 (6 bases). The length of the CDR3 is 13 residues. Looked up from germline, CDR1 is KGHDR and CDR2 is SFDVKD. The germline V and J ends were trimmed by 2 bases and 5 bases, with 6 bases remaining between them. The CDR3 loop reads CATSDWDNNEQFF. In DNA form, the CDR3 reads TGTGCCACCAGTGATTGGGACAACAATGAGCAGTTCTTC.

This clonotype was seen a single time. This may be a read error, as it is one base from a much larger clone. V usage is TRBV20-1 and J usage is TRBJ2-1; 8 bases are a match to TRBD2. In germline, CDR1 is DFQATT, CDR2 SNEGSKA (reference sequence). The CDR3 runs 15 residues. The CDR3 is CGAFSGTSSYNEQFF. The CDR3 nucleotides read TGCGGTGCCTTCTCCGGGACTAGCTCCTACAATGAGCAGTTCTTC.

This clonotype was recorded a few times. The chain employs TRBV6-2 or TRBV6-3 and TRBJ1-6; no reliable D call. V was trimmed by 0 bases and J by 5 bases, leaving 5 bases between them. This CDR3 has 14 amino acids. Looked up from germline, CDR1 is MNHEY and CDR2 is SVGEGT. CDR3 sequence: CASSYSANNSPLHF. CDR3 bases: TGTGCCAGCAGTTACTCAGCGAATAATTCACCCCTCCACTTT.

The V call is TRBV3-1, the J call TRBJ2-7; a possible D gene is TRBD1 (7 bases). The CDR3 consists of 16 residues. With 0 bases removed from V and 0 bases from J, the gap between germline ends came to 12 bases. In germline, CDR1 is LGHDT, CDR2 YNNKEL (reference sequence). The CDR3 is CASSQDAGGSSYEQYF. The DNA of the CDR3 is TGTGCCAGCAGCCAAGATGCAGGGGGGAGCTCCTACGAGCAGTACTTC.